This TCR beta chain originates from a study of regulatory T cells in long-lasting Graves disease. Findings and caveats of the study: TRBV28, TRBJ1-2 and TRBJ2-5 emerged as the favored segments in persistent disease. Those with persistent disease had in common more public clonotypes (around 2,700) than new patients (about 970).

Arm-PCR of CDR3 regions and iRepertoire HTBI primers were used to build TCR beta libraries. As handled by the study authors: Gene usage covered 55 to 70 TRBV and 14 TRBJ segments. TCRdb independently ran MiXCR on the multiplex PCR reads; one entry per CDR3 protein. The V and J calls come from TCRdb's annotation, not from the publication. This table has hundreds of thousands of distinct CDR3 sequences, roughly 16% appearing once. Germline assignment: CDR1 SQVTM and CDR2 ANQGSEA. This CDR3 is 12 amino acids long. With 7 bases removed from V and 0 bases from J, the gap between germline ends came to 9 bases. As concerns this clonotype: The antigen remains undetermined.

Regarding time point: newly diagnosed GD, antithyroid drugs for less than 3 months. PBMC RNA was the source of the TCR library. The sequences come from peripheral blood mononuclear cells (PBMCs), collected at new diagnosis, from a patient treated with antithyroid drugs. The clonotype was recovered from a female donor with Graves disease. The rearrangement uses TRBV29-1 and TRBJ2-5, with D perhaps matching TRBD1 (5 bases). The CDR3 DNA reads TGCAGCGCAGGGCCGAACCAAGAGACCCAGTACTTC. It specifies CSAGPNQETQYF. Drawing the rest from reference TRBV29-1 and TRBJ2-5, the complete variable domain is SAVISQKPSRDICQRGTSLTIQCQVDSQVTMMFWYRQQPGQSLTLIATANQGSEATYESGFVIDKFPISRPNLTFSTLTVSNMSPEDSSIYLCSAGPNQETQYFGPGTRLLVL.